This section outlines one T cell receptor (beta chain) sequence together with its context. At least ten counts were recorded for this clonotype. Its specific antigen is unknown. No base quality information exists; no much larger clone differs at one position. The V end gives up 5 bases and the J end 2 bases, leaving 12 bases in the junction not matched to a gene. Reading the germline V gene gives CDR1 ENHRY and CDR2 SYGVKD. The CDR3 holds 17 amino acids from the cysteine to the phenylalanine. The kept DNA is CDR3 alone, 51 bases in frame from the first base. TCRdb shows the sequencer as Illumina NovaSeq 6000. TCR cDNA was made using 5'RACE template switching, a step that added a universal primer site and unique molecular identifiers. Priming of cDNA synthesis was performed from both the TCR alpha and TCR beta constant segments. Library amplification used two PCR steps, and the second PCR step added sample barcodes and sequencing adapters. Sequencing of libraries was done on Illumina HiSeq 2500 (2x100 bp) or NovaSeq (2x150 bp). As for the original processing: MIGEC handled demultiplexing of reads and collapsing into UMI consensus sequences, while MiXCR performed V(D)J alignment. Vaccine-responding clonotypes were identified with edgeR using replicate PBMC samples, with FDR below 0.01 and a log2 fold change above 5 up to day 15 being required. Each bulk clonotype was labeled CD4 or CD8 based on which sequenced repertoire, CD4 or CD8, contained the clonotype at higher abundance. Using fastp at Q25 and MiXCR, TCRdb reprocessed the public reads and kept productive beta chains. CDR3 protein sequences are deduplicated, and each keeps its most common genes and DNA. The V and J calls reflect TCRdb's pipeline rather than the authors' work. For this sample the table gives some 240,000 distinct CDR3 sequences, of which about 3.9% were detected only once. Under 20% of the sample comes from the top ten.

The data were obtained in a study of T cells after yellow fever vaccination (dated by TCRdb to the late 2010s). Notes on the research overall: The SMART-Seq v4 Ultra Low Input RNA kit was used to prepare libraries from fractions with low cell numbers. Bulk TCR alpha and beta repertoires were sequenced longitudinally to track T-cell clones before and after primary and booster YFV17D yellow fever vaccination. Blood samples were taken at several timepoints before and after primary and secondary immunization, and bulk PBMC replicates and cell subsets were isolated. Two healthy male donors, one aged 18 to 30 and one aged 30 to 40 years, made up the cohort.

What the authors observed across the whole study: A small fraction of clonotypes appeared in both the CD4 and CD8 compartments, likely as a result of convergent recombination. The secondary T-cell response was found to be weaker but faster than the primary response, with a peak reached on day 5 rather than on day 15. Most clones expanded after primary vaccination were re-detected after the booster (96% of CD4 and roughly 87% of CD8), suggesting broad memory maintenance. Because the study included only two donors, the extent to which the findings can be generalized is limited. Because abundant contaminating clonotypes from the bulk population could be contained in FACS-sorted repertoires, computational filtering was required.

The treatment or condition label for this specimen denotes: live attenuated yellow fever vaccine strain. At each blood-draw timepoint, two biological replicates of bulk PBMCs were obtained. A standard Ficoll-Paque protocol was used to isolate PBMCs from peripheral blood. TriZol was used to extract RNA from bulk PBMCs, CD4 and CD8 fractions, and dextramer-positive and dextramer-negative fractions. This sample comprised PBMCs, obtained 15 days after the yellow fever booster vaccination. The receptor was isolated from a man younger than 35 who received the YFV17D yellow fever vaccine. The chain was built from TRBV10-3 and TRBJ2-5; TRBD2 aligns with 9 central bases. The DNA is TGTGCCATCAGTAGTCGTTCAAGCGGGGGGCTTCAAGAGACCCAGTACTTC. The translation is CAISSRSSGGLQETQYF.